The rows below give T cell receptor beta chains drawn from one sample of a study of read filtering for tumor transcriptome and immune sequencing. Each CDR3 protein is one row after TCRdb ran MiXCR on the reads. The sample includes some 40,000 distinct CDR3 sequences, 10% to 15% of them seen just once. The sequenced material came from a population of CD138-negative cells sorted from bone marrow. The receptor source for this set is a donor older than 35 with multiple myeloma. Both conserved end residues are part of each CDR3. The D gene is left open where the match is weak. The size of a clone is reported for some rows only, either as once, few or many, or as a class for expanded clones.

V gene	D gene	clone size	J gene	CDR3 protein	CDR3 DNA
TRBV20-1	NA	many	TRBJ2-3	CSAKRGGQGGPTDTQYF	TGCAGTGCTAAGAGAGGGGGGCAGGGCGGTCCGACAGATACGCAGTATTTT
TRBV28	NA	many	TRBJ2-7	CASQGDRNPYEQYF	TGTGCCAGCCAGGGAGACAGGAACCCCTACGAGCAGTACTTC
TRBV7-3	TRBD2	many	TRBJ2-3	CASSSSGGAADTQYF	TGTGCCAGCAGCTCTAGCGGGGGGGCCGCAGATACGCAGTATTTT
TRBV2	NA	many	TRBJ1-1	CASSELLLGTEAFF	TGTGCCAGCAGTGAGCTACTTTTGGGAACTGAAGCTTTCTTT
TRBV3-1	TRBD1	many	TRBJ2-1	CASSQTGTGRNEQFF	TGTGCCAGCAGCCAAACCGGGACAGGGAGGAATGAGCAGTTCTTC
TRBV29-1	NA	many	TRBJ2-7	CSVEGVGYEQYF	TGCAGCGTTGAGGGGGTAGGGTACGAGCAGTACTTC
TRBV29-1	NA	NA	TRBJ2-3	CNAIQGMGTDTQYF	TGCAACGCGATACAGGGAATGGGCACAGATACGCAGTATTTT
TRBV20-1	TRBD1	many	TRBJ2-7	CSARRGTGVYGQYF	TGCAGTGCTAGGAGGGGGACAGGAGTATATGGGCAGTACTTC
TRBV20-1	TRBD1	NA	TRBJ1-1	CSARGQQGLGTEVFF	TGCAGTGCTAGAGGCCAACAGGGGCTAGGGACTGAAGTTTTCTTT
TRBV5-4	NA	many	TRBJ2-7	CASSLQGTYEQYF	TGTGCCAGCAGCCTACAGGGCACCTACGAGCAGTACTTC
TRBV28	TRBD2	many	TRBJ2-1	CASSPPRGGGGEQFF	TGTGCCAGCAGCCCCCCGCGGGGGGGGGGCGGTGAGCAGTTCTTC
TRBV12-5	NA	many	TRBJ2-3	CASGTAGTDTQYF	TGTGCTAGTGGAACCGCAGGAACAGATACGCAGTATTTT
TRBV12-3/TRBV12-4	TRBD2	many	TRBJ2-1	CASSNLAGGLNEFF	TGTGCCAGCAGCAATCTAGCGGGGGGCCTAAACGAGTTCTTC
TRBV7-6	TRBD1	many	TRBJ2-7	CASSPTGQGTPGYEQYF	TGTGCCAGCAGCCCCACCGGACAGGGAACCCCCGGCTACGAGCAGTACTTC
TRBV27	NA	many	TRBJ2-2	CASSLRGMGGELFF	TGTGCCAGCAGTTTACGGGGGATGGGCGGGGAGCTGTTTTTT
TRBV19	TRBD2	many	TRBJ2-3	CASSETSGGTDTQYF	TGTGCCAGTAGTGAAACTAGCGGGGGCACAGATACGCAGTATTTT
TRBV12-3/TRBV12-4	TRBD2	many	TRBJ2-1	CASSWTSGGAMDEQFF	TGTGCCAGCAGTTGGACTAGCGGGGGGGCCATGGATGAGCAGTTCTTC
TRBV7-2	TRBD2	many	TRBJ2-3	CASSGGGSTDTQYF	TGTGCCAGCAGTGGCGGGGGAAGCACAGATACGCAGTATTTT
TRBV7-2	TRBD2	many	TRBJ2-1	CASSWGAGGAANEQFF	TGTGCCAGCAGCTGGGGCGCCGGGGGGGCCGCCAATGAGCAGTTCTTC
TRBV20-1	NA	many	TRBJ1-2	CSANPTESYGYTF	TGCAGTGCTAACCCGACGGAGAGCTATGGCTACACCTTC
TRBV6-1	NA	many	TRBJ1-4	CASSELPRSVVGAGIEKLFF	TGTGCCAGCAGTGAATTGCCTCGGTCCGTCGTGGGCGCGGGGATTGAAAAACTGTTTTTT
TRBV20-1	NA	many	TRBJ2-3	CSAIPQGLSQYF	TGCAGTGCTATCCCCCAGGGTCTGTCGCAGTATTTT
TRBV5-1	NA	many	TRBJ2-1	CASTTDGGYYNEQFF	TGCGCCAGCACCACCGACGGCGGCTACTACAATGAGCAGTTCTTC
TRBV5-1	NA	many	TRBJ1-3	CASQDGNTIYF	TGCGCCAGCCAGGATGGAAACACCATATATTTT
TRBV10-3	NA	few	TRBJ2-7	CAISDVREWQQYF	TGTGCCATCAGTGACGTAAGGGAATGGCAGCAGTACTTC
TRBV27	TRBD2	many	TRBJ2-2	CASSLMASGGTGELFF	TGTGCCAGCAGTTTAATGGCTAGCGGGGGGACCGGGGAGCTGTTTTTT
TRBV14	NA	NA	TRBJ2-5	CASSLWGSETQYF	TGTGCCAGCAGCCTTTGGGGGTCGGAGACCCAGTACTTC
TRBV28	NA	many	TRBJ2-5	CASSRQVETQYF	TGTGCCAGCTCTAGACAGGTAGAGACCCAGTACTTC
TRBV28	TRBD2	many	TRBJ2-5	CASTRGGRETQYF	TGTGCCAGCACCCGGGGGGGTCGGGAGACCCAGTACTTC
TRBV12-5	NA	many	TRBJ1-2	CASGLPWGGAYGYTF	TGTGCTAGTGGTTTGCCCTGGGGGGGAGCCTATGGCTACACCTTC
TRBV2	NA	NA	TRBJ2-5	CACLRPLETQYF	TGTGCCTGCCTCCGGCCCCTCGAAACCCAGTACTTC